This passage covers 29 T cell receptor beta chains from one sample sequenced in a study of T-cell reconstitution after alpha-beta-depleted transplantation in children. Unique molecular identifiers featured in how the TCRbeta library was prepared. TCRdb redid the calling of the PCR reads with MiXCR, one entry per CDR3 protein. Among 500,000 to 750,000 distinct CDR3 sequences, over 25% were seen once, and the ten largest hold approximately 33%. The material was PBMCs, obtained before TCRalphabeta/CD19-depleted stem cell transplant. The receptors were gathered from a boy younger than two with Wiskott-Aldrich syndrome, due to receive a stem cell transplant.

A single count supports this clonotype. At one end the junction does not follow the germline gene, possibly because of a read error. CDR3 amino acids: CSAGDRGDEKLFF. CDR3 DNA sequence: TGCAGTGCTGGGGACAGGGGAGATGAGAAACTGTTTTTT. The gene calls are TRBV20-1 and TRBJ1-4; 10 nucleotides align to TRBD1. The CDR3 is 13 amino acids. Germline V lookup: CDR1 DFQATT, CDR2 SNEGSKA (reference sequence).

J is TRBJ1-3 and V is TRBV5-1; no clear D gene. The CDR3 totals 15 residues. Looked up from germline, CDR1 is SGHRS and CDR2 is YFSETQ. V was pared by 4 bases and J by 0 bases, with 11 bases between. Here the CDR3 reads CASSVSYFSGNTIYF. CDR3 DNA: TGCGCCAGCAGCGTGTCCTACTTCTCTGGAAACACCATATATTTT.

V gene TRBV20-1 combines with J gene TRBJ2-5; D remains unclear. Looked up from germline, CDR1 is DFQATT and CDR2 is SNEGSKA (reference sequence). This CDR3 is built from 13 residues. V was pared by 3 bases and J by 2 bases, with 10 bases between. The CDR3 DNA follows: TGCAGTGCTAGCCCAGGAACTCAAGAGACCCAGTACTTC. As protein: CSASPGTQETQYF.

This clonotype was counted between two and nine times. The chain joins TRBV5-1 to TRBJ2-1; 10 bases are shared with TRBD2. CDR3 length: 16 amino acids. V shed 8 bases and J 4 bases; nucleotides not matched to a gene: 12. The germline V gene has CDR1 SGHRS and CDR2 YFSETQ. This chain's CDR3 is CASNGGSSGRYNEQFF. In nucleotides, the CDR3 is TGCGCCAGTAACGGGGGCTCTAGCGGGAGATACAATGAGCAGTTCTTC. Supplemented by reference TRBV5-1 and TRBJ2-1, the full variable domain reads KAGVTQTPRYLIKTRGQQVTLSCSPISGHRSVSWYQQTPGQGLQFLFEYFSETQRNKGNFPGRFSGRQFSNSRSEMNVSTLELGDSALYLCASNGGSSGRYNEQFFGPGTRLTVL.

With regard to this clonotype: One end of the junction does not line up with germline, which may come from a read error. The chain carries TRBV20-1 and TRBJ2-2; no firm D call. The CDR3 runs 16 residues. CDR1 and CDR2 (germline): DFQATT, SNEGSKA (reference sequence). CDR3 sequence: CTASMSTGGNTGELFF. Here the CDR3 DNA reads TGCACTGCTAGTATGTCAACGGGCGGGAACACCGGGGAGCTGTTTTTT.

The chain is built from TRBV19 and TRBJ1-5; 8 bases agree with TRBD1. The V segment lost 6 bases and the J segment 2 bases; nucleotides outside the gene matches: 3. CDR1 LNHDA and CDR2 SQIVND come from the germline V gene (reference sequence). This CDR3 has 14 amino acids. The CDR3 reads CASSVRGRNQPQHF. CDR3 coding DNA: TGTGCCAGTAGCGTCAGGGGGCGCAATCAGCCCCAGCATTTT.

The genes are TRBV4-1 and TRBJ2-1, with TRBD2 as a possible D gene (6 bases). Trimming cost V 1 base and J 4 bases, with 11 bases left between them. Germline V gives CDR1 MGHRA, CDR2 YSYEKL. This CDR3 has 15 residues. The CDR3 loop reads CASSQVWGGYNEQFF. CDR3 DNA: TGCGCCAGCAGCCAAGTTTGGGGAGGTTACAATGAGCAGTTCTTC.

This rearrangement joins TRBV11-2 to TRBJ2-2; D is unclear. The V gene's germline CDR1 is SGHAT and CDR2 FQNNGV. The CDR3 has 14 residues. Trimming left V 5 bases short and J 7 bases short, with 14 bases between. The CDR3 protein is CASSQPGRVGELFF. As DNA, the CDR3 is TGTGCCAGCAGCCAACCGGGCCGTGTCGGGGAGCTGTTTTTT.

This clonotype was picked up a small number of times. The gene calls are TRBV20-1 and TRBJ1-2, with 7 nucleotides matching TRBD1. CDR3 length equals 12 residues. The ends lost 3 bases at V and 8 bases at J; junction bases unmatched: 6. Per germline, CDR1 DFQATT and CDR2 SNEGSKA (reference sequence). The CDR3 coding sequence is TGCAGTGCTAGGAAGGGGGCTTTAGGCTACACCTTC. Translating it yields CSARKGALGYTF.

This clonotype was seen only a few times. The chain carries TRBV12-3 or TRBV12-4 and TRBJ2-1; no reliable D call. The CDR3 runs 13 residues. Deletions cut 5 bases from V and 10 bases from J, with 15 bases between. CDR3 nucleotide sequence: TGTGCCAGCAGTCGAAAGGGCCGCAAGGAGCAGTTCTTC. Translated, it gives CASSRKGRKEQFF.

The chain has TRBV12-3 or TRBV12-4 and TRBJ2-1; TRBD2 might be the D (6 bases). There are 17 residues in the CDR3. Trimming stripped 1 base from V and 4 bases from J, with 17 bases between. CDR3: CASSLEVRRALYNEQFF. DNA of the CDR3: TGTGCCAGCAGTTTAGAAGTGCGGAGGGCCCTTTACAATGAGCAGTTCTTC.

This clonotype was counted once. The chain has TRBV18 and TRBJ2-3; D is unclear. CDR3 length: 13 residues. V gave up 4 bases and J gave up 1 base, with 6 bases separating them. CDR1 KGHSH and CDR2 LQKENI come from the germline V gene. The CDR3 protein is CASSRPGTDTQYF. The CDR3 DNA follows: TGTGCCAGCTCACGGCCGGGCACAGATACGCAGTATTTT. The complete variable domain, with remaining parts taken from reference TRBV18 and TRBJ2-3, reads NAGVMQNPRHLVRRRGQEARLRCSPMKGHSHVYWYRQLPEEGLKFMVYLQKENIIDESGMPKERFSAEFPKEGPSILRIQQVVRGDSAAYFCASSRPGTDTQYFGPGTRLTVL.

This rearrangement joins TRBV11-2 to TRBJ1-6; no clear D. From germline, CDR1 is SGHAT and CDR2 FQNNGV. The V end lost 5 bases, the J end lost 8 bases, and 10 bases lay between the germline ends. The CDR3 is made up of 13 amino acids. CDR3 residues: CASSLTGHSPLHF. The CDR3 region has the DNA TGTGCCAGCAGCCTTACCGGACATTCACCCCTCCACTTT. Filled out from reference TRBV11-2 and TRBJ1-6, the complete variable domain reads EAGVAQSPRYKIIEKRQSVAFWCNPISGHATLYWYQQILGQGPKLLIQFQNNGVVDDSQLPKDRFSAERLKGVDSTLKIQPAKLEDSAVYLCASSLTGHSPLHFGNGTRLTVT.

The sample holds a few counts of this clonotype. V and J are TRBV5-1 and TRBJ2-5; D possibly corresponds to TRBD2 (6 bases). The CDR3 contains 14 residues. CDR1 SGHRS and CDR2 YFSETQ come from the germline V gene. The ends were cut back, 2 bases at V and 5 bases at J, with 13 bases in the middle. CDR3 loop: CASSFRDFRETQYF. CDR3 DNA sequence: TGCGCCAGCAGCTTTAGGGACTTTCGGGAGACCCAGTACTTC.

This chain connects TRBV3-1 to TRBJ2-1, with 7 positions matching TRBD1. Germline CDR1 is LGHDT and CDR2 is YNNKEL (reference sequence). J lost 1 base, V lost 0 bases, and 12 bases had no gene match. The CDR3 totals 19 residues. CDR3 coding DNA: TGTGCCAGCAGCCAAGATCTGGCCGTCAGGGGGATGTCCTACAATGAGCAGTTCTTC. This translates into CASSQDLAVRGMSYNEQFF.

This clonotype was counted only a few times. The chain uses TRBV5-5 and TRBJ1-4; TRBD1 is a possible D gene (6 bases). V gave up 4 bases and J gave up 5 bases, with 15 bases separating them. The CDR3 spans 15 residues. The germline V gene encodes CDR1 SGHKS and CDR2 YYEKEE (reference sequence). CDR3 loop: CASSRRDTRNEKLFF. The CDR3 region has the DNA TGTGCCAGCAGCCGCCGGGACACCCGCAATGAAAAACTGTTTTTT. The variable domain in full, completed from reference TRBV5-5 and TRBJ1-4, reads DAGVTQSPTHLIKTRGQQVTLRCSPISGHKSVSWYQQVLGQGPQFIFQYYEKEERGRGNFPDRFSARQFPNYSSELNVNALLLGDSALYLCASSRRDTRNEKLFFGSGTQLSVL.

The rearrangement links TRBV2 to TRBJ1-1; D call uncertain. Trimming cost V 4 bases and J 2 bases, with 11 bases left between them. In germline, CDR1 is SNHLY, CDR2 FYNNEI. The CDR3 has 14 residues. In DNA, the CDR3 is TGTGCCAGCAGTGTTCCTCCGTTAAACACTGAAGCTTTCTTT. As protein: CASSVPPLNTEAFF.

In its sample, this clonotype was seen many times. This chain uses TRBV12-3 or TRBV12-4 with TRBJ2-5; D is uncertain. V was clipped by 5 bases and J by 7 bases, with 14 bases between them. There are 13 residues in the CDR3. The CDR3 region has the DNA TGTGCCAGCAGTCCATGGACCGGATCGACCCAGTACTTC. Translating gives CASSPWTGSTQYF.

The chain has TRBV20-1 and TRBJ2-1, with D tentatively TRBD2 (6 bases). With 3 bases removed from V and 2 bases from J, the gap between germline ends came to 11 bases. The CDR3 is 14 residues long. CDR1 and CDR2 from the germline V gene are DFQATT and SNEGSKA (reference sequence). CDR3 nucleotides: TGCAGTGCTAGTTTTCCGGGAGCCTACAATGAGCAGTTCTTC. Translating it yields CSASFPGAYNEQFF.

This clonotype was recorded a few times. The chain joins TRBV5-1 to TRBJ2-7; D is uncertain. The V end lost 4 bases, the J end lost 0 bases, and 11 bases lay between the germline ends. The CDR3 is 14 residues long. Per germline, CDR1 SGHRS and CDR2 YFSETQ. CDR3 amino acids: CASSPGPSSYEQYF. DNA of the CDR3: TGCGCCAGCAGCCCGGGCCCTAGCTCCTACGAGCAGTACTTC.

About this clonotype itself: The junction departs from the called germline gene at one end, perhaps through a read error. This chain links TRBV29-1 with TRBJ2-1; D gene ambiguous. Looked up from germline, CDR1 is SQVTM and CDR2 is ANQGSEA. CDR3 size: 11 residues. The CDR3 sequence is CSLEGYNEQFF. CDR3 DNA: TGCAGCCTTGAAGGTTACAATGAGCAGTTCTTC.

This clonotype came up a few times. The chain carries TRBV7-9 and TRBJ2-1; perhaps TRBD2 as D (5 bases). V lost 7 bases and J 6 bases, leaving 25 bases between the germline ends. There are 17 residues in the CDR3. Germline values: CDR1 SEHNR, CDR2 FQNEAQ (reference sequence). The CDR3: CASTPYGARAEINEQFF. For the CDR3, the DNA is TGTGCCAGCACCCCCTATGGAGCGCGGGCAGAAATCAATGAGCAGTTCTTC.

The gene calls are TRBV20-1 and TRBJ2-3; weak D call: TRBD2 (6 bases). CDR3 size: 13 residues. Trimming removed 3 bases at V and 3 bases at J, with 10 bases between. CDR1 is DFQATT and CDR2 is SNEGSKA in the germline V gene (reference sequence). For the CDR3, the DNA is TGCAGTGCTAGGGTACTAGCAACAGATACGCAGTATTTT. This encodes CSARVLATDTQYF.

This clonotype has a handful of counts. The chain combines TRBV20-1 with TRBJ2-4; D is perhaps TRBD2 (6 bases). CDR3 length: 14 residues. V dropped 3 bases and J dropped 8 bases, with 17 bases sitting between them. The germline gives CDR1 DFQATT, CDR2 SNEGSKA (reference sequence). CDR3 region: CSARQQGRRDIQYF. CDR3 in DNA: TGCAGTGCTAGGCAGCAGGGAAGGAGGGACATTCAGTACTTC.

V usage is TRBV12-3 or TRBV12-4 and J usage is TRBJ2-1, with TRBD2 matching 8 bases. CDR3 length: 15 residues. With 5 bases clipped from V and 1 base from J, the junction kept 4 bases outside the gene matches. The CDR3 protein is CASSHSGGSYNEQFF. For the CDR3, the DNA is TGTGCCAGCAGTCACAGCGGGGGATCCTACAATGAGCAGTTCTTC.

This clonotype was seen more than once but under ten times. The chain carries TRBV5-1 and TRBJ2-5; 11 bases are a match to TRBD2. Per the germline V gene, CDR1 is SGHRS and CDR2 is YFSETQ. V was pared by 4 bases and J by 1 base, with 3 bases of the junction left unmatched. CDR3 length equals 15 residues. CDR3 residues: CASSDTSGSQETQYF. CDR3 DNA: TGCGCCAGCAGCGATACTAGCGGGAGCCAAGAGACCCAGTACTTC.

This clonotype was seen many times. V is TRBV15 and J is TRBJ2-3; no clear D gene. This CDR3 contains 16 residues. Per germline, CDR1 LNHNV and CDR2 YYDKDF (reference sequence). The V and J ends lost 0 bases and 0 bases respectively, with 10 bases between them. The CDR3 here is CATSRELIASTDTQYF. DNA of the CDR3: TGTGCCACCAGCAGAGAACTCATCGCTAGCACAGATACGCAGTATTTT.

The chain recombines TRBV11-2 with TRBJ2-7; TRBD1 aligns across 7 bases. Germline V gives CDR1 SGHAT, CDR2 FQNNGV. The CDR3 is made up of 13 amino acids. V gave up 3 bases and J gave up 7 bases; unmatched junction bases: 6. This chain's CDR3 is CASSFDRVWEQYF. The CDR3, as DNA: TGTGCCAGCAGCTTCGACAGGGTGTGGGAGCAGTACTTC.

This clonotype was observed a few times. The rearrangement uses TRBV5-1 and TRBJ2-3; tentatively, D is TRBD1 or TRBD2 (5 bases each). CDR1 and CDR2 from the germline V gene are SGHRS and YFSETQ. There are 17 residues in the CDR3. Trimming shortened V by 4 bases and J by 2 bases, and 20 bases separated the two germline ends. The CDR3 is CASSPARGVRYTDTQYF. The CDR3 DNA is TGCGCCAGCAGCCCCGCTAGGGGAGTACGCTACACAGATACGCAGTATTTT.